The clone carrying this T cell receptor (beta chain) has only one observation. This record belongs to a study of cytomegalovirus exposure and HLA in healthy donors. The PCR used 60 Vbeta and 13 Jbeta primers. Sequencing was performed with immunoSEQ multiplex PCR; in TCRdb, only in-frame clones are kept and a portion is missing. The table has about 83,000 clones, about four fifths seen once. The receptor was isolated from a woman aged 25 to 39 in good health and CMV-seronegative. Sequencing input: PBMCs.

In nucleotides, the CDR3 is TGTGCCAGCGAAGATTCGAGAGTTAATGAAAAACTGTTTTTT. Encoded protein: CASEDSRVNEKLFF. The chain links TRBV19 to TRBJ1-4; D not resolved. The CDR3 has 14 amino acids. Per germline, CDR1 LNHDA and CDR2 SQIVND (reference sequence). The germline V and J ends were trimmed by 9 bases and 4 bases, with 15 bases remaining between them.